The 10 T cell receptor beta chains listed next were all sequenced from one sample in a study of cytomegalovirus exposure and HLA in healthy donors. The study ran its PCR with 60 Vbeta and 13 Jbeta primers. Method: immunoSEQ multiplex PCR; TCRdb's copy keeps in-frame clones and lacks some. The sample has approximately 140,000 clones; about 80% are singletons. Sequenced sample: PBMCs. Receptors originate from a man aged 35-49 years in good health and CMV-seropositive.

The chain links TRBV19 to TRBJ1-1; unclear D gene. The CDR3 runs 12 residues. Between the trimmed V and J ends, which lost 7 bases and 1 base, there was a span of 7 bases. Per germline, CDR1 LNHDA and CDR2 SQIVND (reference sequence). The CDR3 DNA reads TGTGCCAGTATCCGCAGGAACACTGAAGCTTTCTTT. Protein: CASIRRNTEAFF.

V usage is TRBV5-4 and J usage is TRBJ1-2, with D tentatively TRBD1 (6 bases). Germline V CDR1 and CDR2: SGHNT, YYREEE (reference sequence). V lost 1 base and J 0 bases, leaving 22 bases between the germline ends. The CDR3 is made up of 19 amino acids. This CDR3 is CASSLLLILTGVSNYGYTF. The CDR3 DNA follows: TGTGCCAGCAGCTTGTTACTTATACTGACAGGCGTCTCTAACTATGGCTACACCTTC.

This rearrangement joins TRBV2 to TRBJ1-1; the D is unclear. Between the trimmed V and J ends, which lost 1 base and 11 bases, there was a span of 8 bases. Germline V gene lookup returns CDR1 SNHLY and CDR2 FYNNEI. CDR3 size: 11 residues. CDR3 DNA: TGTGCCAGCAGTGAAGAGGGAGAGGCTTTCTTT. Residues: CASSEEGEAFF.

CDR3 in DNA: TGCAGCGGGAGAAGGTTGAACACTGAAGCTTTCTTT. This encodes CSGRRLNTEAFF. The V and J genes are TRBV29-1 and TRBJ1-1; no reliable D call. Germline V CDR1 and CDR2: SQVTM, ANQGSEA. The CDR3 totals 12 residues. V was cut by 7 bases and J by 0 bases, with 9 bases left in between.

The J gene is TRBJ2-7, the V gene TRBV4-1; 7 bases map to TRBD1. In germline, CDR1 is MGHRA, CDR2 YSYEKL. The CDR3 loop spans 15 amino acids. Unmatched junction bases numbered 3, after V lost 1 base and J lost 0 bases. CDR3 loop: CASSQAWDSSYEQYF. In DNA, the CDR3 is TGCGCCAGCAGCCAAGCCTGGGACAGCTCCTACGAGCAGTACTTC.

This chain connects TRBV6-5 to TRBJ1-6; TRBD1 matches at 9 bases. Germline CDR1 is MNHEY and CDR2 is SVGAGI. The V and J ends lost 2 bases and 7 bases, in that order; junction bases with no gene match: 6. The CDR3 covers 16 residues. The CDR3 protein is CASSYRDRVKNSPLHF. CDR3 nucleotides: TGTGCCAGCAGTTACCGGGACAGGGTAAAGAATTCACCCCTCCACTTT.

This clone was seen more than once but under ten times. The CDR3 spells CASSLVISGGANTGELFF. CDR3 DNA: TGTGCCAGCAGCTTAGTGATTAGCGGGGGAGCGAACACCGGGGAGCTGTTTTTT. J is TRBJ2-2 and V is TRBV7-6; 9 nucleotides line up with TRBD2. J was trimmed by 0 bases and V by 1 base; bases with no gene match: 6. The CDR3 is 18 residues long. The germline V gene has CDR1 SGHVS and CDR2 FNYEAQ.

The J gene is TRBJ1-1, the V gene TRBV10-3, with unresolved D. This CDR3 has 14 residues. Germline assignment: CDR1 ENHRY and CDR2 SYGVKD. V lost 6 bases to trimming and J lost 4 bases, with 15 bases between them. The CDR3 DNA is TGTGCCATCAGGCAGGCAGTGTTCTCCACTGAAGCTTTCTTT. Translation gives CAIRQAVFSTEAFF.

The rearrangement uses TRBV7-8 and TRBJ2-1, with TRBD2 matching 12 bases. The V gene's germline CDR1 is SGHVS and CDR2 FQNEAQ. The CDR3 loop spans 18 amino acids. The V gene end was trimmed by 5 bases and the J gene end by 2 bases; junction bases not matched to a gene: 10. The CDR3 sequence: CASSPGLAGGWPYNEQFF. The CDR3 DNA is TGTGCCAGCAGCCCCGGGCTAGCGGGGGGGTGGCCCTACAATGAGCAGTTCTTC. The variable domain in full, completed from reference TRBV7-8 and TRBJ2-1, reads GAGVSQSPRYKVAKRGQDVALRCDPISGHVSLFWYQQALGQGPEFLTYFQNEAQLDKSGLPSDRFFAERPEGSVSTLKIQRTQQEDSAVYLCASSPGLAGGWPYNEQFFGPGTRLTVL.

The J gene is TRBJ1-5, the V gene TRBV19; the D gene is possibly TRBD1 (5 bases). The CDR3 is 16 amino acids. Germline assignment: CDR1 LNHDA and CDR2 SQIVND (reference sequence). Trimming pared 6 bases from V and 1 base from J, leaving 16 bases between. The CDR3 DNA reads TGTGCCAGTAGATCCCGATGGGGCACAAGCAATCAGCCCCAGCATTTT. It codes for CASRSRWGTSNQPQHF. The full variable domain, its missing parts supplied by reference TRBV19 and TRBJ1-5, is DGGITQSPKYLFRKEGQNVTLSCEQNLNHDAMYWYRQDPGQGLRLIYYSQIVNDFQKGDIAEGYSVSREKKESFPLTVTSAQKNPTAFYLCASRSRWGTSNQPQHFGDGTRLSIL.